This TCR beta chain is from a study of identical twins (dated by TCRdb to the mid-2010s). In the study overall: The study deep-sequenced TCR alpha and beta repertoires from monozygotic twins, unrelated adults of various ages and cord blood to test whether fetal clonotypes persist. To rule out contamination, replicate twin experiments were performed at different times with different library preparation protocols. On the study overall, not on this receptor specifically: In monozygotic twins, out-of-frame TCR alpha sharing was systematically underestimated by recombination models, although the models agreed with sharing between unrelated individuals. Compared with coincidental sharing between unrelated individuals, out-of-frame TCR alpha sequences shared between twins had an excess of sequences with low generation probability. A weaker excess of twin sharing was found in beta out-of-frame sequences because the signal-to-noise ratio was lowered by fewer shared sequences. Invariant T cells such as MAIT and iNKT could partly confound zero-insertion analyses, although diverse VJ usage argued against such confounding for most clonotypes. Fewer insertions were carried by abundant cord blood beta clonotypes, a similar but weaker trend appeared in young adult naive repertoires, and no such trend appeared in memory repertoires. Conclusions relied on cross-sectional statistical analysis, since the same donors could not be followed over many years.

Details on this clonotype: It lacks a known antigen. This may be a read error: a much more frequent sequence differs by one nucleotide. The CDR3 end shows no conserved phenylalanine or tryptophan, and so a read error is likely.

The protocol used for the library was 5' RACE. Sequencing took place on an Illumina HiSeq 2000. Template switching added a universal primer binding site, and the final cDNA carried a unique molecular identifier that allowed TCR cDNA molecules to be counted accurately. Specific primers in the conserved constant-segment region were used to synthesize first-strand cDNA for the TCR alpha and beta chains. Each cDNA library was double barcoded, with a SMART-Mk sample barcode plus Illumina barcodes, to control for contamination. Two successive PCR steps introduced TruSeq adapter sequences along with Illumina sample barcodes. Sequencing of the TCR alpha and beta cDNA libraries was done on the Illumina HiSeq platform using custom primers. The paper's data handling went like this. Unique molecular identifiers were extracted from raw reads with MiGEC, and CDR3 positions were determined with MiXCR. Recombination models were inferred per individual with the repgenHMM and IGoR tools using an EM algorithm. The analysis of shared clonotypes was done with the tcR package in R, with sharing normalized by the product of cloneset sizes. To study raw recombination free of thymic and clonal selection effects, out-of-frame nonproductive sequences were analyzed. The public reads were reanalyzed by TCRdb: fastp trimming at Q25, MiXCR alignment, in-frame beta chains only. Rows with one shared CDR3 protein collapse into an entry with the most common genes and DNA. These V and J calls rely on TCRdb rather than the paper's analysis. This sample is represented by some 270,000 distinct CDR3 sequences; around 8.8% of them were singletons. Roughly 3.1% of the sample rests with the top ten.

Every donor was a healthy Caucasian. The twin cohort consisted of three pairs of female monozygotic twins, all aged about 18 to 29 years. CD4+ and CD8+ T cell populations were isolated with positive isolation kits from Invitrogen. This sample also appeared in a second study, on yellow fever vaccine responses in identical twins. That second report states: According to the authors, in identical twins the way T cells responded to vaccination appeared partly convergent and partly personalized. Focusing on identical twins, the study followed the T cell clones that responded to the vaccine, and did so with precision.

Sequenced input: CD8+ T cells sorted from blood. This receptor was identified in a woman aged 18-29 years in good health.

The DNA reads as follows: TGTGCCAGCAGCTTACCCCCACAGGGGACCTACGAGCAGTACTCC. This is translated as CASSLPPQGTYEQYS. Recombination linked TRBV11-1 to TRBJ2-7; TRBD1 lines up with 7 middle nucleotides. Compared with germline, V lacks 2 bases and J lacks 2 bases; bases without a gene match: 6. Including both end residues, the CDR3 is 15 amino acids long. Only CDR3 DNA remains: 45 bases, in frame from the first base. From the germline V gene (reference sequence), CDR1 is SGHAT and CDR2 is FQDESV.